This T cell receptor (beta chain) was obtained from a study of T cells in Graves' hyperthyroidism and ophthalmopathy (dated by TCRdb to between 2018 and 2020). Background on the whole study: A discovery cohort of around 100 patients, about 40 with Graves' ophthalmopathy and 57 with stable Graves' hyperthyroidism, was used to find distinguishing TCR V-J signatures. Prospective prediction of ophthalmopathy was tested in an independent validation cohort consisting of some 18 hyperthyroidism patients and 15 or so patients who later progressed to ophthalmopathy. The approximately 97 discovery patients were randomly divided into training and test sets at a 7:3 ratio. In six Graves' hyperthyroidism patients, the study also compared T-cell repertoires from thyroid tissue with T-cell repertoires from blood. Once sampling was done, hyperthyroidism patients were given methimazole at a starting dose of 30 mg daily, whereas ophthalmopathy patients were given high-dose intravenous methylprednisolone. According to the paper, TCR Vbeta CDR3 sequencing was carried out on about 140 peripheral blood samples, which came from under 50 ophthalmopathy, around 74 hyperthyroidism and roughly 17 progressor patients.

This clonotype was recorded at least ten times. Its cognate antigen has yet to be identified. Qualities for individual bases were not recorded, and no much larger clone is one base off. The TCR beta CDR3 regions were amplified from RNA transcripts. A first-round RT-PCR of the TCR CDR3 used the HTBI primer set with the Qiagen OneStep RT-PCR kit. The libraries were constructed in a second round of multiplex PCR and then size-selected and purified. The libraries were sequenced on an Illumina HiSeq2000 using paired-end 100 bp reads. Turning to the authors' computational methods: SOAPnuke was used to process the raw data, throwing out any read that contained adapters or uncalled bases, had a mean Phred below 15, or lacked an exact constant-primer or identifier match. COPE v1.2.5 was used to merge high-quality paired reads, and clonotypes were defined as unique nucleotide sequences. MiTCR v1.1 was used to align clonotypes to the IMGT TRBV, TRBD and TRBJ reference segments. Analysis was restricted to V-J combinations with a frequency above 0.0001, which covered just over 98% of repertoires. A TCS score was defined as the ratio between F50 (clonal expansion) and ExV (chaos), using BLOSUM62-based TCRdist between CDR3 peptides within each V-J. Welch's t-statistics and random forest reduced several hundred V-J features to roughly 13, which were used in a naive Bayes classifier (R e1071). Thyroid-blood repertoire similarity was quantified with the Morisita-Horn index. TCRdb took the public reads, trimmed them with fastp at Q25, ran MiXCR for clone calling and kept in-frame beta chains. Each entry merges the rows of one CDR3 protein and shows their most common DNA and genes. TCRdb's processing, not the study's, gives the V and J calls here. This sample comprises about 570,000 distinct CDR3 sequences, just over 45% of them detected only once. Roughly 19% of the sample lies in the top ten.

Patients with uncontrolled infections, other autoimmune diseases, pregnancy or lactation were excluded. Clinical symptoms, serum thyroxine and TRAb, thyroid ultrasound, and orbital computed tomography formed the basis for the diagnoses. Trizol reagent was used to extract total RNA, and RNA quality was then checked on an Agilent 2100 Bioanalyzer. On the study overall, not on this receptor specifically: During validation, the model predicted progression to ophthalmopathy a median of about 6.3 months ahead of onset, with more than 55% sensitivity and 72% to 80% specificity. Most expanded thyroid clonotypes (frequency above 0.001) were also detected in blood, a finding suggesting that blood repertoires may reflect thyroid immune responses. No statistical method was used to fix the sample size in advance, and group allocation was not hidden from the investigators. A model built on a 13 V-J signature distinguished ophthalmopathy from stable hyperthyroidism, reaching 87.88% sensitivity and around 82% specificity in cross-validation and 80%/75% in testing.

The clonotype was recovered from an adult woman with Graves' disease, either hyperthyroidism or ophthalmopathy (not recorded which). The sequencing sample was made of peripheral blood or thyroid tissue (not recorded which).

The CDR3 protein sequence reads: CASSVQGSKQPQHF. The DNA sequence is TGTGCCAGCAGTGTTCAGGGATCTAAACAGCCCCAGCATTTT. The rearrangement joined TRBV7-2 to TRBJ1-5, with TRBD1 perhaps the D gene, on 5 matching bases. CDR1 and CDR2 are drawn from the germline V gene: SGHTA, FQGNSA. The cysteine opens and the phenylalanine closes a CDR3 of 14 amino acids. This entry keeps only the CDR3 DNA: 42 bases, framed from base 1. V sheds 6 bases and J sheds 7 bases, leaving 16 bases between their ends.